The 5 T cell receptor beta chains listed next were all sequenced from one sample in a study of CD8 T cells in Susac syndrome. Reverse transcription of roughly 0.5 to 1 ug RNA was performed with random hexamers. TCRdb reprocessed the immunoSEQ multiplex PCR reads with MiXCR, giving one entry per CDR3 protein. Here the sample spans approximately 190,000 distinct CDR3 sequences, around 96% being singletons. The material sequenced was CD4+ T cells from PBMCs. The source of these receptors is a human donor with multiple sclerosis.

This clonotype appeared once. This chain connects TRBV15 to TRBJ1-2, with TRBD1 as a possible D gene (5 bases). With 0 bases removed from V and 4 bases from J, the gap between germline ends came to 18 bases. Germline CDR1 is LNHNV and CDR2 is YYDKDF (reference sequence). The CDR3 sequence is 17 residues long. Written as DNA, the CDR3 is TGTGCCACCAGCAGAGAAACTCTGAGGGGCTTCGGCTATGGCTACACCTTC. Its protein is CATSRETLRGFGYGYTF.

The V and J genes are TRBV10-1 and TRBJ1-1, with D unclear. The CDR3 length is 14 residues. Looked up from germline, CDR1 is WNHNN and CDR2 is SYGVQD (reference sequence). Trimming shortened V by 4 bases and J by 1 base, and 10 bases separated the two germline ends. The CDR3 DNA is TGCGCCAGCAGTGCGCAGGACCCGAACACTGAAGCTTTCTTT. Translated, it gives CASSAQDPNTEAFF.

This CDR3 is CSVGEIFRNEQFF. Written as DNA, the CDR3 is TGCAGCGTTGGAGAGATATTTAGGAATGAGCAGTTCTTC. The chain carries TRBV29-1 and TRBJ2-1; D gene unclear. The V end lost 4 bases, the J end lost 7 bases, and 14 bases lay between the germline ends. Germline V CDR1 and CDR2: SQVTM, ANQGSEA. The CDR3 is 13 residues long.

V usage is TRBV7-9 and J usage is TRBJ2-5, with TRBD1 identical over 8 bases. CDR1 SEHNR and CDR2 FQNEAQ come from the germline V gene (reference sequence). With V trimmed by 7 bases and J by 3 bases, 10 bases remained unmatched. This CDR3 comprises 15 residues. The CDR3 DNA reads as TGTGCCAGCACCATGGGACAGGTCCTTGAAGAGACCCAGTACTTC. Encoded protein: CASTMGQVLEETQYF.

The rearrangement links TRBV20-1 to TRBJ1-5, with no clear D. V lost 3 bases, J lost 5 bases, and 14 bases lay in between. From germline, CDR1 is DFQATT and CDR2 SNEGSKA (reference sequence). The CDR3 runs 14 residues. The CDR3 here is CSASTNRGDQPQHF. CDR3 in DNA: TGCAGTGCTAGTACAAACCGGGGTGATCAGCCCCAGCATTTT.